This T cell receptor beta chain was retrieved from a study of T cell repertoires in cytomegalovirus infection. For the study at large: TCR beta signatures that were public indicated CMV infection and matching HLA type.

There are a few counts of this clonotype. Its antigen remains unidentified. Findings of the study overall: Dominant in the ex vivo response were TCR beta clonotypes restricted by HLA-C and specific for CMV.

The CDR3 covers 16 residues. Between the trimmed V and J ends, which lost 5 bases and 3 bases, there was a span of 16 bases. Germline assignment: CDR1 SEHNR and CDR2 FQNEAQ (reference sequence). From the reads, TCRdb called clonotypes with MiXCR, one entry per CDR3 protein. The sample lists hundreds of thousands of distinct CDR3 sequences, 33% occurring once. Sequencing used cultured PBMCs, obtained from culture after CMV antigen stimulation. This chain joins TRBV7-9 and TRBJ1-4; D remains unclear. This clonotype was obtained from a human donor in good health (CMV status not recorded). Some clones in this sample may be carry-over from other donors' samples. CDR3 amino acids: CASSPPAGVSNEKLFF. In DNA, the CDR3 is TGTGCCAGCAGCCCCCCCGCAGGCGTCTCTAATGAAAAACTGTTTTTT. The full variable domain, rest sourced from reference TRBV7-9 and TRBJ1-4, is DTGVSQNPRHKITKRGQNVTFRCDPISEHNRLYWYRQTLGQGPEFLTYFQNEAQLEKSRLLSDRFSAERPKGSFSTLEIQRTEQGDSAMYLCASSPPAGVSNEKLFFGSGTQLSVL.